Listed below are T cell receptor beta chains from one sample, sequenced in a study of shared clonotypes between healthy human individuals. Clones were sequenced by immunoSEQ multiplex PCR, and TCRdb holds only the in-frame ones, with some missing. The data hold about 2.4 million clones, with 93% observed a single time. The sample was naive CD4+ T cells from PBMCs. These receptors were obtained from a man aged 18 to 35 in good health. Some clones in this sample may be carry-over from other donors' samples. The CDR3 runs from the conserved cysteine through the conserved F or W. Each record gives: V gene, J gene, D gene, clone size, CDR3 protein, CDR3 DNA. A D gene is named only where the DNA matches it firmly. A row's size may be missing; if present it is once, few, many or a size class.

>TRBV5-5|TRBJ1-2|TRBD1|-
CASSLAPGQGTGYTF
TGTGCCAGCAGCTTGGCCCCGGGACAGGGGACCGGCTACACCTTC
>TRBV7-8|TRBJ1-2|-|-
CASSLEAGVYGYTF
TGTGCCAGCAGCTTAGAAGCGGGGGTCTATGGCTACACCTTC
>TRBV28|TRBJ2-5|-|once
CASSLWGAETQYF
TGTGCCAGCAGTTTATGGGGTGCGGAGACCCAGTACTTC
>TRBV28|TRBJ1-1|-|-
CASSAPGKITEAFF
TGTGCCAGCAGTGCCCCCGGGAAGATCACTGAAGCTTTCTTT
>TRBV2|TRBJ1-2|TRBD1|-
CASSGGQGRYRGYTF
TGTGCCAGCAGTGGGGGACAGGGGCGTTACCGAGGCTACACCTTC
>TRBV5-1|TRBJ1-1|-|-
CASSLDRLNTEAFF
TGCGCCAGCAGCTTGGATAGGTTGAACACTGAAGCTTTCTTT
>TRBV5-5|TRBJ2-2|-|-
CASSLLVTGELFF
TGTGCCAGCAGCTTATTAGTCACCGGGGAGCTGTTTTTT
>TRBV18|TRBJ2-3|-|-
CASSPFTDTQYF
TGTGCCAGCTCACCATTCACAGATACGCAGTATTTT
>TRBV28|TRBJ1-5|-|-
CASSFTQGRWGEAESSPQHF
TGTGCCAGCAGTTTTACACAGGGACGATGGGGGGAAGCAGAATCGTCGCCCCAGCATTTT
>TRBV28|TRBJ2-2|-|-
CASSSPGLIVGELFF
TGTGCCAGCAGTTCTCCGGGACTCATTGTCGGGGAGCTGTTTTTT
>TRBV11-3|TRBJ2-2|-|-
CASSHDRTGGSGELFF
TGTGCCAGCAGCCACGACAGGACCGGGGGATCCGGGGAGCTGTTTTTT
>TRBV9|TRBJ2-1|TRBD2|once
CASRPPGLAGGSYNEQFF
TGTGCCAGCCGACCGCCGGGGCTAGCGGGAGGTTCCTACAATGAGCAGTTCTTC
>TRBV2|TRBJ2-7|-|once
CASSGPRLGEQYF
TGTGCCAGCAGTGGGCCCCGCCTGGGAGAGCAGTACTTC
>TRBV19|TRBJ1-1|TRBD1|-
CASSGQGRPEAFF
TGTGCCAGTAGCGGACAGGGTCGGCCTGAAGCTTTCTTT
>TRBV28|TRBJ2-3|-|-
CASSVRLGSSTDTQYF
TGTGCCAGCAGCGTTAGGTTGGGCTCTAGCACAGATACGCAGTATTTT
>TRBV6-1|TRBJ1-1|TRBD1|-
CASRTTSGGNTEAFF
TGTGCCAGCAGGACAACTTCAGGGGGGAACACTGAAGCTTTCTTT
>TRBV27|TRBJ2-3|-|once
CASSPRSAWVPDTQYF
TGTGCCAGCAGTCCCCGTTCGGCTTGGGTCCCAGATACGCAGTATTTT
>TRBV7-9|TRBJ2-1|-|-
CASSFSGSLGRDNEQFF
TGTGCCAGCAGCTTTTCCGGGAGCCTGGGTAGGGACAATGAGCAGTTCTTC
>TRBV25-1|TRBJ2-1|TRBD2|-
CASSGGTSNILLQFF
TGTGCCAGCAGTGGGGGGACTAGCAACATTCTTCTTCAGTTCTTC
>TRBV29-1|TRBJ1-2|-|-
CSVASNYGYTF
TGCAGCGTGGCCAGCAACTATGGCTACACCTTC
>TRBV6-5|TRBJ1-5|-|-
CASRQGNQPQHF
TGTGCCAGCAGACAGGGAAATCAGCCCCAGCATTTT
>TRBV9|TRBJ1-2|TRBD1|-
CASSVAEGAGGYTF
TGTGCCAGCAGCGTAGCAGAGGGGGCGGGTGGCTACACCTTC
>TRBV7-7|TRBJ1-3|-|-
CASSLTETGNTIYF
TGTGCCAGCAGCTTAACAGAGACTGGAAACACCATATATTTT
>TRBV9|TRBJ1-1|-|-
CASSERPKSEAFF
TGTGCCAGCAGCGAACGCCCTAAGTCTGAAGCTTTCTTT
>TRBV7-2|TRBJ1-3|-|-
CASTPPWLGNTIYF
TGTGCCAGCACGCCTCCGTGGTTGGGAAACACCATATATTTT
>TRBV19|TRBJ2-1|-|-
CASSNVREGYNEQFF
TGTGCCAGTAGTAACGTCAGGGAAGGCTACAATGAGCAGTTCTTC
>TRBV7-2|TRBJ1-2|-|-
CASSSERHTGGGYTF
TGTGCCAGCAGCTCCGAGAGGCATACAGGAGGTGGCTACACCTTC
>TRBV11-2|TRBJ2-7|TRBD1|-
CASSHPGQVYGQYF
TGTGCCAGCAGCCACCCGGGACAGGTCTACGGGCAGTACTTC
>TRBV18|TRBJ2-7|-|once
CASSTTSDYEQYF
TGTGCCAGCTCCACCACAAGCGACTACGAGCAGTACTTC
>TRBV5-1|TRBJ1-1|TRBD1|-
CASGGQGASGTEAFF
TGCGCCAGCGGAGGACAGGGGGCCTCGGGCACCGAAGCTTTCTTT
>TRBV6-4|TRBJ2-1|-|-
CASSLQVGGEQFF
TGTGCCAGCAGTCTCCAGGTGGGCGGTGAGCAGTTCTTC
>TRBV14|TRBJ2-5|-|once
CASSQGLGTQYF
TGTGCCAGCAGCCAGGGGCTGGGGACCCAGTACTTC
>TRBV18|TRBJ2-3|TRBD2|-
CASSLQRLAGTDTQYF
TGTGCCAGCTCACTCCAAAGACTAGCCGGGACAGATACGCAGTATTTT
>TRBV30|TRBJ1-4|-|-
CAFRYLNEKLFF
TGTGCCTTCCGGTATCTTAATGAAAAACTGTTTTTT
>TRBV5-4|TRBJ2-7|TRBD1|-
CASSAGQGVYEQYF
TGTGCCAGCAGCGCGGGACAGGGGGTCTACGAGCAGTACTTC
>TRBV28|TRBJ2-3|-|-
CASSLGQGQYF
TGTGCCAGCAGTTTGGGGCAGGGACAGTATTTT
>TRBV11-2|TRBJ1-1|-|-
CASGTRREGNLAFF
TGTGCCAGCGGGACGCGCAGGGAAGGAAACTTGGCTTTCTTT
>TRBV7-9|TRBJ1-2|TRBD1|-
CASSNRQGERNGYTF
TGTGCCAGCAGCAATAGACAGGGGGAGAGGAATGGCTACACCTTC
>TRBV5-6|TRBJ1-2|-|few
CASSSGNYGYTF
TGTGCCAGCAGCTCCGGGAACTATGGCTACACCTTC
>TRBV5-1|TRBJ1-2|-|-
CASSLEGGWGYTF
TGCGCCAGCAGCTTGGAAGGTGGATGGGGCTACACCTTC
>TRBV5-8|TRBJ1-5|-|-
CASSLDRLDGDQPQHF
TGTGCCAGCAGCTTGGACAGACTGGACGGTGATCAGCCCCAGCATTTT
>TRBV19|TRBJ2-7|-|-
CASSKPGPSTYEQYF
TGTGCCAGTAGTAAACCGGGCCCCTCGACCTACGAGCAGTACTTC
>TRBV18|TRBJ1-1|-|-
CASSEQANTEAFF
TGTGCCAGCTCAGAACAGGCGAACACTGAAGCTTTCTTT
>TRBV10-1|TRBJ1-6|-|-
CASSDRGDSPLHF
TGCGCCAGCAGTGATCGGGGTGATTCACCCCTCCACTTT
>TRBV29-1|TRBJ2-7|-|-
CSILEMSRASSYEQYF
TGCAGCATTCTCGAAATGAGTAGGGCTAGCTCCTACGAGCAGTACTTC
>TRBV9|TRBJ2-1|TRBD2|-
CASSAPGLGSYNEQFF
TGTGCCAGCAGCGCTCCGGGACTAGGCTCCTACAATGAGCAGTTCTTC
>TRBV20-1|TRBJ1-3|-|-
CSATTGNTIYF
TGCAGTGCCACGACAGGAAACACCATATATTTT
>TRBV7-2|TRBJ2-7|-|-
CASSPIQGGSYEQYF
TGTGCCAGCAGCCCAATCCAAGGTGGCTCCTACGAGCAGTACTTC
>TRBV18|TRBJ1-1|-|-
CASSPPTMPVGTEAFF
TGTGCCAGCTCACCCCCAACTATGCCGGTAGGCACTGAAGCTTTCTTT
>TRBV5-1|TRBJ1-3|-|-
CASSLSTSGNTIYF
TGCGCCAGCAGCCTTAGTACGTCCGGAAACACCATATATTTT
>TRBV2|TRBJ2-5|TRBD2|-
CASTVAGETQYF
TGTGCCAGCACAGTAGCGGGGGAGACCCAGTACTTC
>TRBV7-2|TRBJ2-7|TRBD2|-
CASSTQRGGPRGMMQYF
TGTGCCAGCAGCACCCAAAGGGGAGGGCCGAGGGGAATGATGCAGTACTTC
>TRBV7-2|TRBJ1-3|TRBD1|-
CASSPTGQGTDTIYF
TGTGCCAGCAGCCCGACGGGACAGGGGACGGACACCATATATTTT
>TRBV7-9|TRBJ2-7|-|-
CASSLDFGQARSYEQYF
TGTGCCAGCAGCTTAGATTTCGGGCAGGCTCGCTCCTACGAGCAGTACTTC
>TRBV27|TRBJ2-7|-|-
CASGYEQYF
TGTGCCAGCGGCTACGAGCAGTACTTC
>TRBV10-3|TRBJ2-7|TRBD2|-
CAIQRGGNYEQYF
TGTGCCATCCAGCGGGGTGGAAACTACGAGCAGTACTTC
>TRBV7-9|TRBJ1-1|-|-
CASSLPAIGQGNTEAFF
TGTGCCAGCAGCTTGCCAGCGATAGGACAAGGGAACACTGAAGCTTTCTTT
>TRBV7-9|TRBJ2-7|TRBD1|-
CASSLFYGTGSYEQYF
TGTGCCAGCAGCTTATTTTACGGGACAGGCTCCTACGAGCAGTACTTC